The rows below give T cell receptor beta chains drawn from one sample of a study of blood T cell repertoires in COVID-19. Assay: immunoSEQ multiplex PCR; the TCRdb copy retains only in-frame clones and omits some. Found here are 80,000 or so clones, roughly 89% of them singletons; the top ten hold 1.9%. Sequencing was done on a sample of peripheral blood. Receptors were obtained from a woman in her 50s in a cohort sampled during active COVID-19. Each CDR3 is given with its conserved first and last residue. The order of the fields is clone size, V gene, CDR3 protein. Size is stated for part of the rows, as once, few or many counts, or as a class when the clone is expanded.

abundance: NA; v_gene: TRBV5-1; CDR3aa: CASSTTPGFAQETQYF
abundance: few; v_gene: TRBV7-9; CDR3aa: CASSPETEQFF
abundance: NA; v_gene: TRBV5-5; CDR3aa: CASSLRDRAFEQYF
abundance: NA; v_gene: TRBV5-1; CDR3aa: CASSAGSPTEAFF
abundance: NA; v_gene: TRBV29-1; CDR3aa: CSVEDRGQGKLFF
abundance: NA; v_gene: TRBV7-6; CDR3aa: CASSRLTGNEKLFF
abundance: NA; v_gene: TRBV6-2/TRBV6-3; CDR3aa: CASSRPGHREEQYF
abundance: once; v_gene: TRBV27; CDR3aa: CASAHYSNQPQHF
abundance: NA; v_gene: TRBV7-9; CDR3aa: CASSLTGTPYNEQFF
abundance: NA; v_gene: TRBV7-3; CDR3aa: CASSLGGGVPETQYF
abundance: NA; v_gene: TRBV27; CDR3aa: CATSVWRGDTGELFF
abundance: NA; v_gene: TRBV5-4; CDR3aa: CASSLRLAGTDEQFF
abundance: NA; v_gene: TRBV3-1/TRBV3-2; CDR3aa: CASSQRGQGGYGYTF
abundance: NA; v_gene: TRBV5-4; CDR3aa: CASSLATGAFRQETQYF
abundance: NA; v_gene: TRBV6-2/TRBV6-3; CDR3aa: CASSSIPGQGKHEQYF
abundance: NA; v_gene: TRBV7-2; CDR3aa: CASSLALSTVLAGVSRTYEQYF
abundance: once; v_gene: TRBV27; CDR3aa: CASSLSLAGGLDEQYF
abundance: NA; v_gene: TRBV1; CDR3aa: CTSSQAGTSGFVYEQYF
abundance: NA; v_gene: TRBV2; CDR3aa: CASASTGGGTEAFF
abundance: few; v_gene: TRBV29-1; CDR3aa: CSIFPGQGMDTQYF
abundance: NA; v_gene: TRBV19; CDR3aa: CASSSLGQPQYEQYF
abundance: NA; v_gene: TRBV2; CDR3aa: CASSSQTYRRTEAFF
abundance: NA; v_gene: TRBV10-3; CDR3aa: CAISEEGGNTEAFF
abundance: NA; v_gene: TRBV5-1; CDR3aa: CASSLGQGGDEQYF
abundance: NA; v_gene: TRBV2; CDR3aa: CASSGRGTEQFF
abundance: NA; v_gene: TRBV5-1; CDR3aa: CASTRRGLAGGTQYF
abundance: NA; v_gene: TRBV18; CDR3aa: CASSPGTQETQYF
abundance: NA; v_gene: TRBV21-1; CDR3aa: CASSSPPYEQYF
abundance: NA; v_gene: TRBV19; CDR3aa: CASSIGGSRSNQPQHF
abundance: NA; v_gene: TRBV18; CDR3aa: CASSPLGQGELYGYTF
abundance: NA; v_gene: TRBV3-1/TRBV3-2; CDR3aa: CASSRGTSGGVAKNIQYF
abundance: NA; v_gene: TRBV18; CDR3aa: CASSPRVAGFSYEQYF
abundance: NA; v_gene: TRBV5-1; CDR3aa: CASSPSRQSADTQYF
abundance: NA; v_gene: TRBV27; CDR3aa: CASSLGATGAGANVLTF
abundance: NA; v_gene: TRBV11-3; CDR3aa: CASSLNSGRNEQFF
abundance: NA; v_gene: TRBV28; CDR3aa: CASSWGQPGAGELFF
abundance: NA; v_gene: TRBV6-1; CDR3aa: CASSDWGLVGYTF
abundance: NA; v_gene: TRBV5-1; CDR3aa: CASSFKGDTEAFF
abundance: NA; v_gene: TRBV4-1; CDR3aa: CASRTGGIDTQYF
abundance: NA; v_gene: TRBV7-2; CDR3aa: CASSFGGRNEQFF
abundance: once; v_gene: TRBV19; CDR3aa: CASRATGREQYF
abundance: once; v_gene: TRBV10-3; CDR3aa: CAISVPPGQSTDTQYF
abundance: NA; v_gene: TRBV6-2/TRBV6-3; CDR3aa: CASSLVEVRNEQFF
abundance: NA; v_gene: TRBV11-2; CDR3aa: CASSRLAGGPNTGELFF
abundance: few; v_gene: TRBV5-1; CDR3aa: CASRVASGISYEQYF
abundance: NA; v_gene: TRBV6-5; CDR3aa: CASSARGHNQPQHF
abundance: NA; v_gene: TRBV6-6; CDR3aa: CASSYSSGFEGYTF
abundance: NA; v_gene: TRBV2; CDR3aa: CASRAGGAQPQHF
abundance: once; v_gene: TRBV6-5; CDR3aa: CASQPRGANEKLFF
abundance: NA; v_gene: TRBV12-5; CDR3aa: CASGQLGYSGARPQHF
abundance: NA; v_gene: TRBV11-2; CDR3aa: CASSPVEIFGYTF
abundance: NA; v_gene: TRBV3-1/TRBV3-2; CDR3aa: CASSLSGTEETQYF
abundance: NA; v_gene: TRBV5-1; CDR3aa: CASSWGVGRNEKLFF
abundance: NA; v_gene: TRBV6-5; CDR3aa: CASGGSYGYTF
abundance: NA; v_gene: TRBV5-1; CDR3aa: CASRSSGPPGEQYF
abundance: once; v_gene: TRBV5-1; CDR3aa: CASSLAPAGLGQPQHF
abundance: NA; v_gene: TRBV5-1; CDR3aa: CASSLGGQGSETQYF
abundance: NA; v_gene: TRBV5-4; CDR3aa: CASSLMRGGLYNEQFF
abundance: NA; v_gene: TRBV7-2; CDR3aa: CASSFTSGRWDEQFF
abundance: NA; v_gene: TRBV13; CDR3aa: CASSPNLRDRGDQETQYF